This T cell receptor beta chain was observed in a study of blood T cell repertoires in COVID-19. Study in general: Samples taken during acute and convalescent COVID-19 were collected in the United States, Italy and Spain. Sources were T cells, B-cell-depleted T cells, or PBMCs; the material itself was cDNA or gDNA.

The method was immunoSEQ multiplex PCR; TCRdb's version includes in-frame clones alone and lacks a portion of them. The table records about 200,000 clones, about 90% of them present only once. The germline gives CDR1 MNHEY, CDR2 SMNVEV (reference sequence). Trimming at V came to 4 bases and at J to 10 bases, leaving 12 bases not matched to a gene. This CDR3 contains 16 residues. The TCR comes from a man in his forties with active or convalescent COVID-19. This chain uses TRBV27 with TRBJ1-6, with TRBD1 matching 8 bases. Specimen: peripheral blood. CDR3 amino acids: CASSSSGTGGGSPLHF. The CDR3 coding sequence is TGTGCCAGCAGTTCCTCGGGGACAGGTGGGGGCTCACCCCTCCACTTT.